This T cell receptor (beta chain) was observed in a study of blood T cell repertoires in COVID-19 (dated by TCRdb to 2020 to 2022). For context, the study as a whole: Collaborator samples came from the United States, Italy and Spain and covered acute and convalescent phases of COVID-19. The prospective study material was composed of cDNA or gDNA derived from T cells, B-cell-depleted T cells, or PBMCs. Sample metadata almost always included a de-identified subject ID, COVID-19 status, age in years and sex. HLA class I and class II types, where available, came from metadata supplied by the sample provider rather than from assay-based typing. The samples were drawn from two sources: the first 160 participants of the ongoing ImmuneRACE study, and fewer than 1,500 subjects contributed by 6 global collaborators. A freely available public database, intended as a resource for researchers studying the immune response to SARS-CoV-2, is where the repertoires were released. Subjects who had been exposed to COVID-19, were actively infected with it, or had recovered from it provided the deeply sampled blood TCRbeta repertoires that made up the dataset.

What the authors observed across the whole study: The quantity of clinical and demographic metadata differed by source and by participant and was supplied without curation.

Including cysteine and phenylalanine, the CDR3 has 15 amino acids. The only DNA kept is the CDR3, 45 bases in frame from the first base. Trimming at the junction amounts to 5 bases on V and 2 bases on J, and the germline ends lie 15 bases apart. The germline V gene yields SGHNT for CDR1 and YENEEA for CDR2. As regards this clone: No antigen is known for it. Base qualities are missing; no much larger clone stands one base away.

Each collaborating institution followed its own protocols to collect whole blood in K2EDTA tubes. For TCRbeta analysis, collaborators shipped samples as frozen whole blood, isolated PBMCs, or DNA extracted from either of those sample types. The immunoSEQ Assay, a bias-controlled multiplex PCR, was used to amplify TCRbeta CDR3 regions from genomic DNA. In the source study's methods: The number of nucleated cells in each sample was estimated by amplification of reference gene primers within the assay. To quantify the absolute abundance of each unique TCRbeta CDR3 rearrangement, sequence reads were collapsed and filtered. For each sample, productive Simpson clonality was calculated as the square root of Simpson's diversity index over productive rearrangements. The immuneACCESS repertoire file appears here via TCRdb, limited to in-frame rearrangements. These files lack a portion of the clones; in checked studies, under half of the deficit traces to unresolved V genes, and the cause of the others is not known. Clonal size and the V and J genes are those of that table, whereas D and trimming came from the DNA. This sample lists approximately 130,000 clones; 70% to 80% were detected once. 11% of the sample comes from the top ten.

The chain uses TRBV11-3 and TRBJ1-1; 5 matching bases give a weak D call of TRBD1. The sequence derives from a human donor in a cohort sampled during active COVID-19. Sequences were obtained from peripheral blood. The CDR3 protein: CASSPGGLQNTEAFF. The DNA sequence is as follows: TGTGCCAGCAGCCCCGGGGGGTTGCAAAACACTGAAGCTTTCTTT.